Listed here are 28 T cell receptor beta chains from one sample, sequenced in a study of blood T cell repertoires in COVID-19. TCRdb keeps only in-frame clones here, not all; method: immunoSEQ multiplex PCR. The sample carries some 530,000 clones, roughly nine tenths recorded once. Sequenced: PBMCs or T cells enriched from blood (not recorded which). The receptors derive from a woman in her sixties or seventies who had recovered from COVID-19.

The J gene is TRBJ1-1, the V gene TRBV5-1; TRBD1 might be the D (5 bases). CDR1 is SGHRS and CDR2 is YFSETQ in the germline V gene. V was cut by 1 base and J by 1 base, with 11 bases left in between. The CDR3 loop spans 15 amino acids. In DNA form, the CDR3 reads TGCGCCAGCAGCTTGCAGGGCGGGGAGAACACTGAAGCTTTCTTT. Translation gives CASSLQGGENTEAFF.

The V gene is TRBV3-1 (or the pseudogene TRBV3-2), the J gene TRBJ2-1; 7 bases are shared with TRBD2. The CDR3 loop spans 14 amino acids. V was pared by 1 base and J by 9 bases, with 6 bases of the junction left unmatched. Germline CDR1 and CDR2: LGHDT and YNNKEL (reference sequence). The CDR3, as DNA: TGTGCCAGCAGCCAAGTGCGGGGGATTATTGAGCAGTTCTTC. Translating gives CASSQVRGIIEQFF.

The chain couples TRBV2 to TRBJ1-2; perhaps TRBD1 as D (6 bases). The germline CDR1 and CDR2 sequences are SNHLY and FYNNEI. V lost 6 bases and J 8 bases, leaving 13 bases between the germline ends. The CDR3 sequence is 12 residues long. The CDR3 DNA follows: TGTGCCAGCAGAGCGACCGGACAGGGCTACACCTTC. This sequence encodes CASRATGQGYTF.

The rearrangement uses TRBV27 and TRBJ1-6, with D unresolved. Germline V gene lookup returns CDR1 MNHEY and CDR2 SMNVEV (reference sequence). V was trimmed by 6 bases and J by 14 bases, leaving 23 bases between them. The CDR3 contains 15 residues. The CDR3 nucleotides are TGTGCCAGCAGCCCTCGGGTAGGATTCGTTTCGGCCCTCCACTTT. Translation: CASSPRVGFVSALHF.

The sample holds a few counts of this clone. V and J are TRBV4-1 and TRBJ1-3; 8 nucleotides agree with TRBD1. Germline values: CDR1 MGHRA, CDR2 YSYEKL. The trim removed 5 bases at V and 4 bases at J, leaving 7 bases unmatched. The CDR3 consists of 15 residues. The CDR3 is CASSTQGAGGNTIYF. CDR3 coding DNA: TGCGCCAGCAGCACTCAGGGGGCCGGAGGAAACACCATATATTTT.

This chain connects TRBV10-3 to TRBJ1-1, with TRBD1 matching 9 bases. The junction had 3 bases not matched to a gene; V was cut back by 6 bases and J by 4 bases. The CDR3 is 13 amino acids. Germline assignment: CDR1 ENHRY and CDR2 SYGVKD. As DNA, the CDR3 is TGTGCCATCAGCCCGGGACAGGGCACTGAAGCTTTCTTT. This codes for CAISPGQGTEAFF.

This clone showed up just a few times. The rearrangement uses TRBV5-1 and TRBJ1-2; D is perhaps TRBD1 (5 bases). Trimming stripped 0 bases from V and 7 bases from J, with 16 bases between. The CDR3 consists of 15 residues. CDR1 is SGHRS and CDR2 is YFSETQ in the germline V gene. The CDR3 loop is CASSLDAPGGGGYTF. DNA of the CDR3: TGCGCCAGCAGCTTGGATGCGCCGGGGGGAGGTGGCTACACCTTC.

The J gene is TRBJ1-4, the V gene TRBV5-1; 7 positions match TRBD1. The CDR3 extends over 14 amino acids. CDR1 is SGHRS, CDR2 YFSETQ, per germline. Losses at the gene ends were 0 bases for V and 7 bases for J; bases not matched to a gene: 3. CDR3 amino acids: CASSLGQGPEKLFF. The CDR3 bases are TGCGCCAGCAGCTTGGGACAGGGACCTGAAAAACTGTTTTTT.

The chain has TRBV5-1 and TRBJ1-2, with TRBD1 matching over 7 bases. The J segment lost 4 bases and the V segment lost 3 bases, leaving 6 bases of the junction unmatched. The germline V gene has CDR1 SGHRS and CDR2 YFSETQ. The CDR3 runs 14 residues. As DNA, the CDR3 is TGCGCCAGCAGCTCCAACAGGGGTAGCTATGGCTACACCTTC. Protein product: CASSSNRGSYGYTF.

V gene TRBV5-1 combines with J gene TRBJ1-6, with D perhaps matching TRBD1 (5 bases). The CDR3 sequence is 13 residues long. Germline V gives CDR1 SGHRS, CDR2 YFSETQ. Trimming took 7 bases from V and 6 from J, leaving 11 bases between them. In nucleotides, the CDR3 is TGCGCCAGCGGTAGAGACAGTAATTCACCCCTCCACTTT. It encodes CASGRDSNSPLHF.

This chain connects TRBV3-1 (or the pseudogene TRBV3-2) to TRBJ2-3, with 7 bases that match TRBD1. This CDR3 is built from 15 residues. CDR1 is LGHDT, CDR2 YNNKEL, per germline (reference sequence). V lost 0 bases, J lost 3 bases, and 3 bases stayed unmatched. The CDR3 region is CASSQERGPTDTQYF. The CDR3 DNA sequence: TGTGCCAGCAGCCAAGAGAGGGGGCCGACAGATACGCAGTATTTT.

The chain carries TRBV5-8 and TRBJ2-7, with 8 bases aligning to TRBD1. This CDR3 has 13 amino acids. V trimming: 5 bases; J trimming: 1 base; junction bases outside the gene matches: 2. CDR1 and CDR2 from the germline V gene are SGHTS and YDEGEE. This CDR3 is CASRYRGSYEQYV. CDR3 nucleotide sequence: TGTGCCAGCAGATACAGGGGGTCCTACGAGCAGTACGTC.

The rearrangement joins TRBV11-2 to TRBJ2-1; D might be TRBD1 (6 bases). CDR3 length: 16 residues. Trimming took 1 base from V and 0 from J, leaving 10 bases between them. Germline lookup yields CDR1 SGHAT and CDR2 FQNNGV. CDR3 protein: CASSLVEGVSYNEQFF. CDR3 in DNA: TGTGCCAGCAGCTTAGTCGAGGGGGTCTCCTACAATGAGCAGTTCTTC.

The rearrangement joins TRBV2 to TRBJ2-2, with a tentative D call TRBD1 (5 bases). Germline V CDR1 and CDR2: SNHLY, FYNNEI. This CDR3 is built from 14 residues. Trimming shortened V by 5 bases and J by 6 bases, and 13 bases separated the two germline ends. CDR3 residues: CASSRAGLAGELFF. The CDR3 DNA reads as TGTGCCAGCAGTCGAGCAGGGTTGGCCGGGGAGCTGTTTTTT.

This clone was seen once. The gene calls are TRBV6-5 and TRBJ2-5; D not resolved. The germline V gene has CDR1 MNHEY and CDR2 SVGAGI. Trimming took off 7 bases at V and 9 bases at J, with 24 bases between the two ends. The length of the CDR3 is 15 residues. CDR3 loop: CASTLPLLPVKPQYF. The CDR3 DNA sequence: TGTGCCAGCACCCTCCCTCTGCTGCCGGTTAAGCCCCAGTACTTC.

The CDR3 DNA reads as TGTGCCAGCAGTTTGGGACAAATTAACACCGGGGAGCTGTTTTTT. It translates to CASSLGQINTGELFF. The chain employs TRBV27 and TRBJ2-2; tentative D call: TRBD1 (6 bases). V was trimmed by 3 bases and J by 2 bases, leaving 10 bases between them. Germline V gene sequence: CDR1 MNHEY, CDR2 SMNVEV (reference sequence). The CDR3 has 15 amino acids.

This chain links TRBV24-1 with TRBJ2-3; weak D call: TRBD1 (5 bases). This CDR3 is 15 amino acids long. V dropped 6 bases and J dropped 1 base, with 13 bases sitting between them. CDR1 is KGHDR and CDR2 is SFDVKD in the germline V gene. The CDR3 DNA is TGTGCCACCAGTCAGCAGGGCGGTGGCACAGATACGCAGTATTTT. It yields the protein CATSQQGGGTDTQYF.

The chain links TRBV29-1 to TRBJ2-1; D possibly corresponds to TRBD1 (6 bases). The germline V gene has CDR1 SQVTM and CDR2 ANQGSEA. V lost 5 bases and J 8 bases, leaving 22 bases between the germline ends. This CDR3 has 15 amino acids. In DNA form, the CDR3 reads TGCAGCGTTCGAAAGGGACACCTCGTTGCGGATGAGCAGTTCTTC. This sequence encodes CSVRKGHLVADEQFF.

V usage is TRBV5-6 and J usage is TRBJ1-2; D gene unclear. The CDR3 is made up of 15 amino acids. The V gene's germline CDR1 is SGHDT and CDR2 YYEEEE. Trimming took off 4 bases at V and 5 bases at J, with 18 bases between the two ends. The CDR3 DNA reads TGTGCCAGCAGCCCTCCAAAAGTATCGGGGTATGGCTACACCTTC. Encoded protein: CASSPPKVSGYGYTF.

The chain uses TRBV3-1 (or the pseudogene TRBV3-2) and TRBJ1-2; 9 nucleotides match TRBD1. CDR3 length equals 14 residues. Germline V gene sequence: CDR1 LGHDT, CDR2 YNNKEL (reference sequence). The ends lost 6 bases at V and 8 bases at J; junction bases unmatched: 10. CDR3 sequence: CASSRPGQGSGYTF. CDR3 nucleotides: TGTGCCAGCAGTCGACCCGGACAGGGGAGCGGCTACACCTTC.

The V call is TRBV6-2 or TRBV6-3, the J call TRBJ2-3; 13 nucleotides align to TRBD2. J gave up 2 bases and V 0 bases, and 11 bases lay outside the gene matches. Germline V lookup: CDR1 MNHEY, CDR2 SVGEGT. The CDR3 is 20 residues long. DNA for the CDR3: TGTGCCAGCAGTTACTCTCCGACGCGACTAGCGGGGGGACTCACAGATACGCAGTATTTT. This codes for CASSYSPTRLAGGLTDTQYF.

DNA of the CDR3: TGTGCCAGCCAGCGCGTGCCCACCGGGGAGCTGTTTTTT. Translated, it gives CASQRVPTGELFF. This chain links TRBV9 with TRBJ2-2, with D hard to call. CDR1 is SGDLS, CDR2 YYNGEE, per germline. V shed 7 bases and J shed 4 bases, with 11 bases lying between them. This CDR3 region has 13 residues.

This chain uses TRBV30 with TRBJ1-2; D perhaps matches TRBD1 (6 bases). This CDR3 is built from 12 residues. The germline gives CDR1 GTSNPN, CDR2 SVGIG (reference sequence). The V and J ends lost 5 bases and 2 bases respectively, with 9 bases between them. The CDR3, as DNA: TGTGCCTGGCGGACAGACAACTATGGCTACACCTTC. As protein: CAWRTDNYGYTF.

The rearrangement uses TRBV29-1 and TRBJ1-1, with D tentatively TRBD1 (5 bases). This CDR3 spans 15 amino acids. The germline V gene has CDR1 SQVTM and CDR2 ANQGSEA. The V gene lost 4 bases and the J gene lost 2 bases, with 17 bases spanning the gap. Here the CDR3 DNA reads TGCAGCGTTGGGAGGGGCGGGGTGAGAAACACTGAAGCTTTCTTT. Amino acids: CSVGRGGVRNTEAFF.

The chain couples TRBV2 to TRBJ2-3, with 9 bases aligning to TRBD2. The ends lost 4 bases at V and 0 bases at J; junction bases unmatched: 17. Germline assignment: CDR1 SNHLY and CDR2 FYNNEI. This CDR3 region has 20 residues. This CDR3 reads CASSGRGVAGAYYSTDTQYF. As DNA, the CDR3 is TGTGCCAGCAGTGGGAGGGGTGTAGCGGGGGCCTACTATAGCACAGATACGCAGTATTTT.

The rearrangement joins TRBV2 to TRBJ1-1; D uncertain. The CDR3 covers 13 residues. The germline CDR1 and CDR2 sequences are SNHLY and FYNNEI. V was cut by 0 bases and J by 5 bases, with 7 bases left in between. The CDR3 coding sequence is TGTGCCAGCAGTGAAGCTGGGGAGACTGAAGCTTTCTTT. It codes for CASSEAGETEAFF.

The chain carries TRBV6-5 and TRBJ1-5; TRBD1 aligns across 7 bases. The CDR3 loop spans 14 amino acids. The junction had 3 bases not matched to a gene; V was cut back by 6 bases and J by 1 base. Germline CDR1 and CDR2: MNHEY and SVGAGI. This CDR3 reads CASSDRVSNQPQHF. As DNA, the CDR3 is TGTGCCAGCAGCGACAGGGTGAGCAATCAGCCCCAGCATTTT.

The chain recombines TRBV29-1 with TRBJ2-3; TRBD1 matches 8 bases. This CDR3 is built from 13 residues. V dropped 4 bases and J dropped 5; count of bases not matched to a gene: 5. Looked up from germline, CDR1 is SQVTM and CDR2 is ANQGSEA. CDR3 sequence: CSVGGTGKDTQYF. The CDR3 DNA is TGCAGCGTTGGAGGGACAGGCAAAGATACGCAGTATTTT.